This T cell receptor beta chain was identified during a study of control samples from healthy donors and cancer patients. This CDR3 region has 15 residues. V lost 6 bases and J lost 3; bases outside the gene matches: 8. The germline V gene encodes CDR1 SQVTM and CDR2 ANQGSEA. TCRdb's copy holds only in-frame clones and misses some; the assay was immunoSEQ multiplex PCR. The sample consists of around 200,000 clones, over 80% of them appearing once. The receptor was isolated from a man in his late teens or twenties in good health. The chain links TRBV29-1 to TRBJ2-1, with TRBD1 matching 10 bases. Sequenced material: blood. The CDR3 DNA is TGCAGCGTCGAACGCCGGGACAGGGGCTACAATGAGCAGTTCTTC. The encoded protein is CSVERRDRGYNEQFF.